These 15 T cell receptor beta chains were all obtained from the same sample, sequenced in a study of cytomegalovirus exposure and HLA in healthy donors. It was with 60 Vbeta and 13 Jbeta primers that the PCR ran. The data were produced by immunoSEQ multiplex PCR, yet TCRdb's version contains in-frame clones alone and is incomplete. The table has 180,000 or so clones, around 82% seen once. The sequenced sample consisted of PBMCs. The receptors come from a woman aged 25 to 39 in good health and CMV-seropositive.

The CDR3 nucleotides are TGTGCCAGCAGCCCTCAGGGGGGAAGTATCTACGAGCAGTACTTC. Its translation is CASSPQGGSIYEQYF. The V and J genes are TRBV9 and TRBJ2-7; D may be TRBD1 (7 bases). Trimming left V 4 bases short and J 3 bases short, with 17 bases between. The CDR3 contains 15 residues. Germline V CDR1 and CDR2: SGDLS, YYNGEE.

CDR3 residues: CASSQGVGGNEQFF. The CDR3 DNA is TGCGCCAGCAGCCAAGGTGTAGGGGGCAATGAGCAGTTCTTC. V usage is TRBV4-3 and J usage is TRBJ2-1, with D possibly TRBD1 on 6 matching bases. Germline-derived CDR1 and CDR2 are LGHNA and YSLEER. The CDR3 covers 14 residues. Trimming removed 1 base at V and 6 bases at J, with 10 bases between.

The chain couples TRBV1 to TRBJ1-1; the table's D call, TRBD1, has no DNA check behind it. TRBV1 is a pseudogene locus. The CDR3 runs to 17 residues. The CDR3 DNA sequence: TGCACCAGCAGCCAAGAAGGGGGACAGGGGGCGAACACTGAAGCTTTCTTT. Its translation is CTSSQEGGQGANTEAFF.

The chain carries TRBV19 and TRBJ2-1, with TRBD1 matching 8 bases. J gave up 4 bases and V 5 bases, and 13 bases lay outside the gene matches. Germline V gives CDR1 LNHDA, CDR2 SQIVND (reference sequence). This CDR3 contains 17 residues. The DNA of the CDR3 is TGTGCCAGTAGTCCTCCCCCGGACAGGGCGCTATACAATGAGCAGTTCTTC. Residues: CASSPPPDRALYNEQFF.

V is TRBV15 and J is TRBJ2-3; D gene ambiguous. V lost 4 bases, J lost 0 bases, and 11 bases lay in between. Germline CDR1 is LNHNV and CDR2 is YYDKDF (reference sequence). CDR3 length equals 15 residues. CDR3 DNA sequence: TGTGCCACCAGCACCGAGTGGGCCAGCACAGATACGCAGTATTTT. Translation gives CATSTEWASTDTQYF.

This clone was observed a few times. V gene TRBV6-1 combines with J gene TRBJ2-7, with 10 bases aligning to TRBD2. V lost 4 bases to trimming and J lost 0 bases; unmatched junction nucleotides: 3. The CDR3 has 15 amino acids. The V gene's germline CDR1 is MNHNS and CDR2 SASEGT. The CDR3 protein is CASSGGLASSYEQYF. CDR3 coding DNA: TGTGCCAGCAGTGGGGGACTAGCGAGCTCCTACGAGCAGTACTTC.

For the CDR3, the DNA is TGTGCCAGCAGCCCCCTGAGCGCGGGGGCAGATACGCAGTATTTT. Its protein is CASSPLSAGADTQYF. The chain has TRBV9 and TRBJ2-3; 7 nucleotides align to TRBD2. Losses at the gene ends were 4 bases for V and 4 bases for J; bases not matched to a gene: 9. Germline values: CDR1 SGDLS, CDR2 YYNGEE. CDR3 size: 15 residues.

The chain joins TRBV28 to TRBJ2-3; TRBD1 matches at 9 bases. CDR1 and CDR2 (germline): MDHEN, SYDVKM. This CDR3 comprises 17 residues. V gave up 5 bases and J gave up 9 bases; unmatched junction bases: 18. CDR3 sequence: CASSTASGQGRAGTQYF. DNA for the CDR3: TGTGCCAGCAGTACCGCCTCGGGACAGGGTCGCGCTGGGACGCAGTATTTT.

V and J are TRBV7-8 and TRBJ2-7, with 15 bases aligning to TRBD2. V lost 10 bases, J lost 2 bases, and 6 bases stayed unmatched. This CDR3 is built from 15 residues. The germline V gene has CDR1 SGHVS and CDR2 FQNEAQ. CDR3 sequence (DNA): TGTGCCACTGGGACTAGCGGGGGGCTTACCTACGAGCAGTACTTC. As protein: CATGTSGGLTYEQYF.

The chain is built from TRBV6-5 and TRBJ2-7; D perhaps matches TRBD1 (5 bases). This CDR3 has 14 amino acids. Germline lookup yields CDR1 MNHEY and CDR2 SVGAGI. V gave up 2 bases and J gave up 1 base, with 9 bases separating them. As DNA, the CDR3 is TGTGCCAGCAGTTACGACAGCGAATCCTACGAGCAGTACTTC. Its protein product is CASSYDSESYEQYF.

This chain joins TRBV10-3 and TRBJ2-7; D might be TRBD2 (5 bases). Between the trimmed V and J ends, which lost 4 bases and 3 bases, there was a span of 7 bases. Germline CDR1 and CDR2: ENHRY and SYGVKD. This CDR3 comprises 12 residues. CDR3 protein: CAISVRDYEQYF. The CDR3 DNA is TGTGCCATCAGTGTACGGGACTACGAGCAGTACTTC.

CDR3: CASLIGGGLDTQYF. CDR3 DNA: TGTGCCAGCTTAATAGGGGGGGGGCTAGATACGCAGTATTTT. The V call is TRBV7-2, the J call TRBJ2-3, with a weak D call TRBD2 (7 bases). This CDR3 is 14 amino acids long. In germline, CDR1 is SGHTA, CDR2 FQGNSA. Trimming pared 8 bases from V and 5 bases from J, leaving 17 bases between.

In nucleotides, the CDR3 is TGTGCCAGCAGCGCGTCCGGGGTTGGCGGCTATGGCTACACCTTC. This gives the protein CASSASGVGGYGYTF. The J gene is TRBJ1-2, the V gene TRBV9; no clear D gene. CDR1 is SGDLS, CDR2 YYNGEE, per germline. V lost 3 bases and J lost 4, with 16 bases in between. The CDR3 contains 15 residues.

The CDR3 loop is CASSLAGTQETQYF. CDR3 in DNA: TGTGCCAGCAGCTTAGCAGGGACACAAGAGACCCAGTACTTC. The chain employs TRBV7-3 and TRBJ2-5; tentative D call: TRBD1 (6 bases). CDR1 and CDR2 (germline): SGHTA, FQGTGA. V was trimmed by 2 bases and J by 2 bases, leaving 9 bases between them. The CDR3 contains 14 residues.

The chain couples TRBV6-5 to TRBJ2-6, with TRBD1 as a possible D gene (5 bases). Germline CDR1 MNHEY, CDR2 SVGAGI. Trimming removed 6 bases at V and 3 bases at J, with 12 bases between. The CDR3 spans 15 residues. CDR3 region: CASRVGVGGANVLTF. The CDR3 DNA is TGTGCCAGCAGGGTAGGGGTCGGTGGGGCCAACGTCCTGACTTTC.